The 24 T cell receptor beta chains below come from one sample, sequenced in a study of breast tumors, draining lymph nodes, adjacent tissues. Using its own MiXCR run on the multiplex PCR reads, TCRdb lists one record per CDR3 protein. The table records some 52,000 distinct CDR3 sequences, under 55% of them present only once. Material: breast tumor tissue. Source of these receptors: a female donor with breast cancer. Some clones in this sample may be carry-over from other donors' samples.

The chain is built from TRBV20-1 and TRBJ2-1; perhaps TRBD1 as D (5 bases). V gave up 5 bases and J gave up 8 bases, with 25 bases separating them. Looked up from germline, CDR1 is DFQATT and CDR2 is SNEGSKA (reference sequence). This CDR3 has 16 residues. CDR3 sequence: CSASASSVKGFDEQFF. DNA for the CDR3: TGCAGTGCTTCCGCCAGCAGCGTAAAGGGGTTCGATGAGCAGTTCTTC.

Of note for this clonotype: A much larger clone lies a single base off, so this may be a read error. The chain uses TRBV5-4 and TRBJ1-2; D not resolved. The CDR3 consists of 14 residues. The V gene's germline CDR1 is SGHNT and CDR2 YYREEE (reference sequence). CDR3 DNA: TGTGTCAGCAGCCTAATACCGGCCAGCTATGGCTACACCTTC. This encodes CVSSLIPASYGYTF.

This clonotype has only a few counts. This could be a read error, since a much larger clone is one nucleotide away. Since the CDR3 does not end with the conserved phenylalanine or tryptophan, this likely comes from a read error. The J gene is TRBJ2-7, the V gene TRBV7-9, with D uncertain. Germline CDR1 reads SEHNR; CDR2 reads FQNEAQ (reference sequence). The CDR3 consists of 14 residues. The ends were cut back, 0 bases at V and 2 bases at J, with 8 bases in the middle. The CDR3 here is CASSLAMEPYEQYL. Written as DNA, the CDR3 is TGTGCCAGCAGCTTAGCGATGGAGCCCTACGAGCAGTACCTC.

This clonotype came up many times. The V gene is TRBV7-8, the J gene TRBJ2-1; 8 bases match TRBD2. V lost 5 bases to trimming and J lost 8 bases; unmatched junction nucleotides: 8. The germline CDR1 and CDR2 sequences are SGHVS and FQNEAQ. The CDR3 runs 14 residues. CDR3 sequence reads: CASSPFYGGDEQFF. CDR3 DNA sequence: TGTGCCAGCAGCCCCTTTTACGGGGGGGATGAGCAGTTCTTC.

Many counts were recorded for this clonotype. This chain connects TRBV19 to TRBJ1-5, with D unresolved. This CDR3 is 14 amino acids long. The germline V gene has CDR1 LNHDA and CDR2 SQIVND (reference sequence). Trimming took off 4 bases at V and 0 bases at J, with 7 bases between the two ends. CDR3 DNA sequence: TGTGCCAGTAGTAGAGTTTATAGCAATCAGCCCCAGCATTTT. It codes for CASSRVYSNQPQHF. Together with reference TRBV19 and TRBJ1-5, the CDR3 gives the full variable domain: DGGITQSPKYLFRKEGQNVTLSCEQNLNHDAMYWYRQDPGQGLRLIYYSQIVNDFQKGDIAEGYSVSREKKESFPLTVTSAQKNPTAFYLCASSRVYSNQPQHFGDGTRLSIL.

Concerning this clonotype itself: The junction does not match germline at one end; this may be a read error. The chain employs TRBV4-3 and TRBJ2-6; D possibly corresponds to TRBD1 (7 bases). CDR1 is LGHNA, CDR2 YSLEER, per germline. The CDR3 runs 11 residues. Written as DNA, the CDR3 is TGCGCCAGCAGCCGGAGGGGGCATGAAGCTTTC. Its translation is CASSRRGHEAF.

The rearrangement joins TRBV5-1 to TRBJ1-4, with D possibly being TRBD1 (6 bases). This CDR3 region has 16 residues. Germline CDR1 SGHRS, CDR2 YFSETQ. The V end was cut by 1 base, the J end by 7 bases, with 17 bases between. The CDR3: CASSLRPGQVGEKLFF. CDR3 DNA: TGCGCCAGCAGCTTGCGTCCGGGACAAGTGGGTGAAAAACTGTTTTTT.

This clonotype turned up a few times. One end of the junction varies from germline; a read error may be responsible. The genes are TRBV9 and TRBJ2-4; TRBD1 matches 7 bases. CDR1 and CDR2 (germline): SGDLS, YYNGEE. The CDR3 length is 14 residues. The CDR3 spells CASTGEPGGNIQSF. The CDR3 nucleotides read TGTGCCAGCACCGGGGAGCCAGGGGGAAACATTCAGTCCTTC.

This clonotype was seen ten or more times. CDR3 sequence (DNA): TGTGCCAGCGACGAAAGCTCCTACAATGAGCAGTTCTTC. Its translation: CASDESSYNEQFF. The chain couples TRBV6-2 or TRBV6-3 to TRBJ2-1, with no clear D. In germline, CDR1 is MNHEY, CDR2 SVGEGT. V shed 8 bases and J shed 0 bases, with 8 bases lying between them. The CDR3 totals 13 residues.

The V call is TRBV7-2, the J call TRBJ2-1; 9 bases agree with TRBD2. This CDR3 has 16 amino acids. Trimming removed 3 bases from V and 5 bases from J; junction bases left unmatched: 8. Germline V gene lookup returns CDR1 SGHTA and CDR2 FQGNSA. The CDR3 region is CASSFFSGRTNNEQFF. CDR3 nucleotides: TGTGCCAGCAGCTTCTTCAGCGGGAGGACGAACAATGAGCAGTTCTTC.

In the case of this clonotype: Its ends do not fully match the called genes, so a read error is possible. The chain employs TRBV9 and TRBJ2-1; unclear D gene. CDR1 is SGDLS, CDR2 YYNGEE, per germline. This CDR3 is 15 amino acids long. In DNA form, the CDR3 reads TGTGCCAGCAGCGTTAATGGCCATATATGGGATGAGCCGTTTTTC. This gives the protein CASSVNGHIWDEPFF.

In its sample, this clonotype was seen many times. The rearrangement links TRBV7-2 to TRBJ1-2; D is unresolved. V was cut by 1 base and J by 1 base, with 10 bases left in between. The CDR3 is 15 residues long. Germline values: CDR1 SGHTA, CDR2 FQGNSA. The CDR3 bases are TGTGCCAGCAGCTTAGGGAGCAGCAGTAACTATGGCTACACCTTC. Translation gives CASSLGSSSNYGYTF.

The V call is TRBV11-2, the J call TRBJ2-5, with 7 nucleotides matching TRBD2. The germline gives CDR1 SGHAT, CDR2 FQNNGV. The CDR3 runs 14 residues. V was clipped by 4 bases and J by 1 base; unmatched bases: 3. CDR3 sequence reads: CASSSGRSQETQYF. The DNA of the CDR3 is TGTGCCAGCAGCTCCGGGAGGTCCCAAGAGACCCAGTACTTC. Full variable domain (remainder filled in from reference TRBV11-2 and TRBJ2-5): EAGVAQSPRYKIIEKRQSVAFWCNPISGHATLYWYQQILGQGPKLLIQFQNNGVVDDSQLPKDRFSAERLKGVDSTLKIQPAKLEDSAVYLCASSSGRSQETQYFGPGTRLLVL.

There are many counts of this clonotype. The chain uses TRBV4-3 and TRBJ2-1, with 9 bases aligning to TRBD2. There are 15 residues in the CDR3. CDR1 LGHNA and CDR2 YSLEER come from the germline V gene. V dropped 4 bases and J dropped 0; count of bases not matched to a gene: 1. The CDR3 DNA reads TGCGCCAGCAGCCTACTAGCGGGCTCCTACAATGAGCAGTTCTTC. Protein: CASSLLAGSYNEQFF.

This clonotype came up many times. The chain links TRBV19 to TRBJ1-3; D ambiguous. The germline V gene encodes CDR1 LNHDA and CDR2 SQIVND (reference sequence). Trimming pared 2 bases from V and 4 bases from J, leaving 12 bases between. The CDR3 has 15 residues. The CDR3 loop reads CASSIRRVEGNTIYF. In DNA, the CDR3 is TGTGCCAGTAGTATACGCCGGGTGGAAGGAAACACCATATATTTT.

This clonotype was observed many times. The V call is TRBV7-3, the J call TRBJ2-1; D might be TRBD1 (7 bases). Germline V gives CDR1 SGHTA, CDR2 FQGTGA. V lost 4 bases and J lost 9, with 19 bases in between. This CDR3 region has 15 residues. CDR3 bases: TGTGCCAGCAGCTCCGACAACCGACAGGGAGGTGAGCAGTTCTTC. Translated: CASSSDNRQGGEQFF.

The rearrangement joins TRBV4-1 to TRBJ2-7; TRBD2 matches 13 bases. Per the germline V gene, CDR1 is MGHRA and CDR2 is YSYEKL. The J segment lost 5 bases and the V segment lost 1 base, leaving 8 bases of the junction unmatched. This CDR3 spans 17 amino acids. This chain's CDR3 is CASSQGLGLAGVDEQYF. CDR3 DNA sequence: TGCGCCAGCAGCCAAGGATTAGGACTAGCGGGAGTAGACGAGCAGTACTTC.

This clonotype was counted ten times or more. V usage is TRBV28 and J usage is TRBJ1-6; possibly TRBD1 for D (6 bases). The germline CDR1 and CDR2 sequences are MDHEN and SYDVKM. Trimming removed 5 bases from V and 2 bases from J, with 10 bases in between. CDR3 length: 15 residues. The CDR3 bases are TGTGCCAGCAGTCCCAGACAGGCCTATAATTCACCCCTCCACTTT. Translated: CASSPRQAYNSPLHF.

This chain links TRBV9 with TRBJ1-2, with D perhaps matching TRBD1 (5 bases). V gave up 4 bases and J gave up 8 bases, with 9 bases separating them. The CDR3 consists of 11 residues. Germline V gene lookup returns CDR1 SGDLS and CDR2 YYNGEE. The CDR3 nucleotides are TGTGCCAGCAGCACGGGGCGGGGCTACACCTTC. It encodes CASSTGRGYTF.

The chain joins TRBV25-1 to TRBJ1-6; unclear D gene. Per germline, CDR1 MGHDK and CDR2 SYGVNS. The length of the CDR3 is 19 residues. V was cut by 4 bases and J by 2 bases, with 21 bases left in between. CDR3 amino acids: CASSARDHSGQAYNSPLHF. CDR3 DNA sequence: TGTGCCAGCAGTGCTAGAGATCATAGTGGTCAAGCCTATAATTCACCCCTCCACTTT.

This clonotype was picked up many times. V usage is TRBV9 and J usage is TRBJ1-6, with D perhaps matching TRBD1 (6 bases). Per germline, CDR1 SGDLS and CDR2 YYNGEE. The CDR3 consists of 16 residues. Trimming took 0 bases from V and 7 from J, leaving 14 bases between them. CDR3 sequence reads: CASSVAPDRRNSPLHF. DNA for the CDR3: TGTGCCAGCAGCGTAGCCCCTGACAGGAGAAATTCACCCCTCCACTTT.

This clonotype occurred many times. V and J are TRBV18 and TRBJ1-5; 7 nucleotides agree with TRBD1. J gave up 1 base and V 3 bases, and 3 bases lay outside the gene matches. CDR1 is KGHSH and CDR2 is LQKENI in the germline V gene. The CDR3 runs to 15 residues. The CDR3 nucleotides are TGTGCCAGCTCACCGACACAGGGGAGCAATCAGCCCCAGCATTTT. Protein: CASSPTQGSNQPQHF. Together with reference TRBV18 and TRBJ1-5, the CDR3 gives the full variable domain: NAGVMQNPRHLVRRRGQEARLRCSPMKGHSHVYWYRQLPEEGLKFMVYLQKENIIDESGMPKERFSAEFPKEGPSILRIQQVVRGDSAAYFCASSPTQGSNQPQHFGDGTRLSIL.

This clonotype came up many times. The junction and the germline gene differ at one end; a read error may be behind it. The chain combines TRBV6-1 with TRBJ1-3; the D is unclear. The CDR3 spans 13 residues. Germline assignment: CDR1 MNHNS and CDR2 SASEGT. The CDR3 region is CAGRVGTGNTIYF. CDR3 sequence (DNA): TGTGCCGGCAGAGTCGGGACTGGAAACACCATATATTTT.

This clonotype was seen ten or more times. V gene TRBV12-3 or TRBV12-4 combines with J gene TRBJ2-5; 7 bases align to TRBD1. The V segment lost 4 bases and the J segment 9 bases; nucleotides outside the gene matches: 8. CDR3 length: 13 residues. CDR3 protein: CASSSGTVVPQYF. For the CDR3, the DNA is TGTGCCAGCAGTTCTGGGACAGTGGTCCCCCAGTACTTC.